This T cell receptor beta chain is drawn from a study of OX40 agonist ivuxolimab in advanced cancers. General notes on the study: Ivuxolimab was a fully human IgG2 agonistic monoclonal antibody targeting the costimulatory receptor OX40 (CD134). Intravenous ivuxolimab was administered to patients every 2 weeks at six dose levels: 0.01, 0.1, 0.3, 1.5, 3 and 10 mg/kg. Among the roughly 52 dose-escalation patients, around 19 had hepatocellular carcinoma, about 15 melanoma, 9 renal cell carcinoma and 9 head and neck cancer. The dose-escalation cohort was around 84% male with a mean age of roughly 62 years, ranging from roughly 20 to 80. Prior anti-PD-1, anti-PD-L1 or anti-CTLA-4 therapy was permitted, and checkpoint inhibitors had been received by under 50% of dose-escalation patients. Partial responses were achieved by three dose-escalation patients, of whom one had hepatocellular carcinoma and two had cutaneous melanoma. Peripheral TCRbeta sequencing was intended to test whether TCR sequence diversity was altered and clonal T-cell expansion was caused by ivuxolimab. The monotherapy dose-escalation portion (N ≈ 50 patients) of the phase I ivuxolimab trial is reported in the paper.

Measured from the cysteine to the phenylalanine, the CDR3 is 11 residues long. Just CDR3 DNA is preserved here, 33 bases in frame from base 1. In the germline V gene, CDR1 corresponds to MNHEY and CDR2 to SVGAGI. V is reduced by 3 bases and J by 8 bases, leaving a spacing of 5 bases between them. On this clone: Its cognate antigen has yet to be identified. No much larger clone exists at a distance of one base, and base qualities are not known.

Overall study outcomes, separate from this receptor: The antigen specificity of the peripheral T cells that underwent clonal expansion was not determined. At doses of 0.1 to 3.0 mg/kg, clonal expansion of both CD4+ and CD8+ T cells in blood was seen between baseline and week 6. Low levels of normalized T-cell clonal expansion were also shown by some nonresponding patients. After ivuxolimab, expanded clones were on average more numerous among CD8+ T cells than among CD4+ T cells. In the 0.1-3.0 mg/kg groups, partial responders were among the patients with the lowest normalized peripheral clonal expansion, particularly in CD8+ T cells.

To sequence the TCRbeta CDR3 region, genomic DNA was isolated from the sorted cells. The immunoSEQ Assay was used to sequence the TCRbeta CDR3 regions. The immuneACCESS repertoire file appears here via TCRdb, limited to in-frame rearrangements. These files lack a portion of the clones; in checked studies, under half of the deficit traces to unresolved V genes, and the cause of the others is not known. The sample yields tens of thousands of clones; roughly nine tenths were counted once. Clones ranked in the top ten supply 3.5% to 5% of the sample. The trial excluded patients who had a history of autoimmune disease or who were on systemic immunosuppression. Peripheral blood for TCR sequencing was collected from all dose cohorts at baseline, on cycle 4 day 1, and on cycle 7 day 1. Samples came from an open-label, multicenter, first-in-human phase I dose-escalation trial of ivuxolimab. Adults with locally advanced or metastatic melanoma, renal cell carcinoma, hepatocellular carcinoma or head and neck squamous cell carcinoma were enrolled in the trial. CD4+ and CD8+ T cells were sorted separately from peripheral blood before TCR sequencing.

This receptor was obtained from an adult with an advanced solid tumor such as melanoma, head and neck, liver or kidney cancer. The V gene is TRBV6-5 and the J gene is TRBJ2-1; the D gene cannot be resolved reliably. The sequencing here drew on CD4+ or CD8+ T cells sorted from blood, taken in a trial of the OX40 agonist ivuxolimab. The sequence in DNA is TGTGCCAGCAGTTATGGTGATGAGCAGTTCTTC. Its translation reads: CASSYGDEQFF.